This passage covers 17 T cell receptor beta chains from one sample sequenced in a study of PD-1 blockade in classical Hodgkin lymphoma. All patients experienced relapse after autologous stem cell transplantation, and brentuximab vedotin exposure was variable. TCRdb's copy holds only in-frame clones and misses some; the assay was immunoSEQ multiplex PCR. The sample carries about 58,000 clones, 75% to 95% recorded once. This sample comprised peripheral blood mononuclear cells (PBMCs), obtained before the second cycle of nivolumab. The receptors were sampled from a human donor with classical Hodgkin lymphoma.

V and J are TRBV19 and TRBJ2-5; 10 bases are a match to TRBD2. The V and J ends lost 6 bases and 3 bases, in that order; junction bases with no gene match: 7. The CDR3 is 15 amino acids. CDR1 is LNHDA and CDR2 is SQIVND in the germline V gene (reference sequence). The CDR3 region has the DNA TGTGCCAGTAGCCCAGGGCTAGCGGGAGAAGAGACCCAGTACTTC. It specifies CASSPGLAGEETQYF.

This chain links TRBV2 with TRBJ1-6, with a weak D call TRBD1 (6 bases). The CDR3 runs to 13 residues. Germline V gene sequence: CDR1 SNHLY, CDR2 FYNNEI. Between the trimmed V and J ends, which lost 4 bases and 13 bases, there was a span of 14 bases. CDR3 sequence (DNA): TGTGCCAGCAGTGGGAGGGACACCGGGCCCCTCCACTTT. Residues: CASSGRDTGPLHF.

The chain uses TRBV27 and TRBJ2-1; 14 nucleotides agree with TRBD2. The germline V gene encodes CDR1 MNHEY and CDR2 SMNVEV (reference sequence). J was trimmed by 7 bases and V by 5 bases; bases with no gene match: 4. This CDR3 contains 15 residues. CDR3: CASSAGTSGRNEQFF. CDR3 coding DNA: TGTGCCAGCAGTGCCGGGACTAGCGGGAGAAATGAGCAGTTCTTC.

V gene TRBV14 combines with J gene TRBJ1-6, with 9 positions matching TRBD1. CDR1 and CDR2 from the germline V gene are SGHDN and FVKESK. The CDR3 has 18 amino acids. The V and J ends lost 0 bases and 8 bases, in that order; junction bases with no gene match: 11. CDR3 sequence: CASSQEGQGPPPYSPLHF. The CDR3 DNA sequence: TGTGCCAGCAGCCAAGAGGGACAGGGACCCCCCCCCTATTCACCCCTCCACTTT.

The chain employs TRBV5-4 and TRBJ2-7, with D perhaps matching TRBD1 (5 bases). CDR1 is SGHNT and CDR2 is YYREEE in the germline V gene (reference sequence). CDR3 size: 16 residues. Trimming cost V 4 bases and J 0 bases, with 17 bases left between them. Here the CDR3 reads CASSNGGQASSYEQYF. In DNA, the CDR3 is TGTGCCAGCAGCAACGGCGGACAAGCCAGCTCCTACGAGCAGTACTTC.

Only a few counts were recorded for this clone. The rearrangement joins TRBV19 to TRBJ1-6; perhaps TRBD1 as D (5 bases). The CDR3 totals 13 residues. The germline CDR1 and CDR2 sequences are LNHDA and SQIVND (reference sequence). The ends were cut back, 7 bases at V and 10 bases at J, with 14 bases in the middle. CDR3 in amino acids: CASTTGIRSPLHF. CDR3 coding DNA: TGTGCCAGTACCACAGGAATCCGGTCACCCCTCCACTTT.

This clone was counted once. The chain links TRBV15 to TRBJ2-7; D possibly corresponds to TRBD1 (6 bases). Germline V gene sequence: CDR1 LNHNV, CDR2 YYDKDF (reference sequence). This CDR3 comprises 14 residues. The ends were cut back, 8 bases at V and 2 bases at J, with 16 bases in the middle. Here the CDR3 DNA reads TGTGCCACCCAACAGGGCAGCGATACCTACGAGCAGTACTTC. Translating gives CATQQGSDTYEQYF. Full variable domain (missing parts from reference TRBV15 and TRBJ2-7): DAMVIQNPRYQVTQFGKPVTLSCSQTLNHNVMYWYQQKSSQAPKLLFHYYDKDFNNEADTPDNFQSRRPNTSFCFLDIRSPGLGDTAMYLCATQQGSDTYEQYFGPGTRLTVT.

The rearrangement links TRBV28 to TRBJ2-7, with 10 positions matching TRBD1. Germline CDR1 and CDR2: MDHEN and SYDVKM. The junction had 6 bases not matched to a gene; V was cut back by 5 bases and J by 5 bases. The CDR3 loop spans 14 amino acids. CDR3 coding DNA: TGTGCCAGCAGTCGGGACAGGGGAGGCAACGAGCAGTACTTC. Protein sequence: CASSRDRGGNEQYF.

The table lists this clone with a count of one. The rearrangement uses TRBV2 and TRBJ1-5; D ambiguous. This CDR3 contains 15 residues. In germline, CDR1 is SNHLY, CDR2 FYNNEI. Trimming removed 7 bases from V and 0 bases from J, with 13 bases in between. The CDR3: CASTDGTHSNQPQHF. CDR3 nucleotides: TGTGCCAGCACGGACGGAACCCATAGCAATCAGCCCCAGCATTTT.

V is TRBV29-1 and J is TRBJ2-7; D is unresolved. Trimming left V 0 bases short and J 3 bases short, with 15 bases between. The CDR3 consists of 15 residues. Germline V gene lookup returns CDR1 SQVTM and CDR2 ANQGSEA. As DNA, the CDR3 is TGCAGCGTTGAAGATCGAGACGGAAAACTCTACGAGCAGTACTTC. Its protein is CSVEDRDGKLYEQYF.

The chain joins TRBV28 to TRBJ2-1; 8 bases line up with TRBD2. J lost 0 bases, V lost 5 bases, and 9 bases had no gene match. This CDR3 has 17 residues. The germline CDR1 and CDR2 sequences are MDHEN and SYDVKM. Here the CDR3 DNA reads TGTGCCAGCAGTGGGCGCTCCGGGAGGGCCTCCTACAATGAGCAGTTCTTC. As protein: CASSGRSGRASYNEQFF.

J is TRBJ2-3 and V is TRBV13; 14 bases agree with TRBD2. The CDR3 loop spans 18 amino acids. Germline V gives CDR1 PRHDT, CDR2 FYEKMQ (reference sequence). The V gene end was trimmed by 5 bases and the J gene end by 0 bases; junction bases not matched to a gene: 7. The CDR3 coding sequence is TGTGCCAGCAGCGTCCGACTAGCGGGGGGGCCTAGCACAGATACGCAGTATTTT. Protein sequence: CASSVRLAGGPSTDTQYF.

The CDR3 nucleotides read TGTGCCAGTAGTATAGATCGGGGGGTCTCCACTGAAGCTTTCTTT. This sequence encodes CASSIDRGVSTEAFF. The genes are TRBV19 and TRBJ1-1; TRBD1 is a possible D gene (5 bases). This CDR3 has 15 residues. V lost 0 bases and J lost 4, with 12 bases in between. CDR1 is LNHDA, CDR2 SQIVND, per germline (reference sequence).

The chain joins TRBV6-5 to TRBJ2-2, with TRBD1 as a possible D gene (6 bases). The CDR3 length is 13 residues. Trimming took 4 bases from V and 6 from J, leaving 9 bases between them. Germline V CDR1 and CDR2: MNHEY, SVGAGI. The CDR3 sequence is CASSLGGPGELFF. CDR3 sequence (DNA): TGTGCCAGCAGTTTAGGGGGTCCCGGGGAGCTGTTTTTT.

This clone was counted only a few times. In DNA form, the CDR3 reads TGTGCCAGCAAAGCCGTGGAGACTTATTACAATGAGCAGTTCTTC. This encodes CASKAVETYYNEQFF. This chain links TRBV27 with TRBJ2-1; D gene uncertain. The CDR3 is 15 residues long. V was clipped by 7 bases and J by 4 bases, with 17 bases between them. The germline V gene encodes CDR1 MNHEY and CDR2 SMNVEV (reference sequence).

This chain links TRBV10-3 with TRBJ2-3; D is perhaps TRBD2 (5 bases). CDR3 length: 17 amino acids. Germline CDR1 and CDR2: ENHRY and SYGVKD. Trimming shortened V by 2 bases and J by 0 bases, and 15 bases separated the two germline ends. In nucleotides, the CDR3 is TGTGCCATCAGTGAGCCACGTCGACTAATAAGCACAGATACGCAGTATTTT. It codes for CAISEPRRLISTDTQYF.

This clone was seen just once. The rearrangement uses TRBV5-5 and TRBJ2-7; tentative D call: TRBD1 (5 bases). The CDR3 contains 13 residues. The germline CDR1 and CDR2 sequences are SGHKS and YYEKEE (reference sequence). V lost 7 bases and J lost 4, with 15 bases in between. The CDR3 here is CASGQGSDYEQYF. Written as DNA, the CDR3 is TGTGCCAGCGGGCAGGGTTCTGATTACGAGCAGTACTTC. Using reference TRBV5-5 and TRBJ2-7 for the parts outside the CDR3, the full variable domain is DAGVTQSPTHLIKTRGQQVTLRCSPISGHKSVSWYQQVLGQGPQFIFQYYEKEERGRGNFPDRFSARQFPNYSSELNVNALLLGDSALYLCASGQGSDYEQYFGPGTRLTVT.